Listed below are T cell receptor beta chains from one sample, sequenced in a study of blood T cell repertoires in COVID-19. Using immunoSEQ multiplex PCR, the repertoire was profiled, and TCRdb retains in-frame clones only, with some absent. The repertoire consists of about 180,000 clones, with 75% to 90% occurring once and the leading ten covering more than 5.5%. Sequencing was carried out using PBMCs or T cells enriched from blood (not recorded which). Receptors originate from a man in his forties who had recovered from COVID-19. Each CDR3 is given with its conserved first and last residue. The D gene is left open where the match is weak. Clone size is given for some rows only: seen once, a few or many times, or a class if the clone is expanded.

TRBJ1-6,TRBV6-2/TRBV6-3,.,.,CASSFGGRNSPLHF,TGTGCCAGCAGTTTCGGGGGGCGTAATTCACCCCTCCACTTT
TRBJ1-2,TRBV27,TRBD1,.,CASSLGGQGRMRDNYGYTF,TGTGCCAGCAGTTTGGGGGGACAGGGGAGGATGAGGGATAACTATGGCTACACCTTC
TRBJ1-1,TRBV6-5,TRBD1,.,CASSYAGTGNTEAFF,TGTGCCAGCAGTTACGCAGGGACAGGGAACACTGAAGCTTTCTTT
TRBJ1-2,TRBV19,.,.,CASSPGGGDYGYTF,TGTGCCAGTAGCCCCGGGGGAGGAGACTATGGCTACACCTTC
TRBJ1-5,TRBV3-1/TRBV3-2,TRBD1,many,CASSQGQEDSNQPQHF,TGTGCCAGCAGCCAGGGACAGGAGGATAGCAATCAGCCCCAGCATTTT
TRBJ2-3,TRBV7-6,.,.,CASSHTVDSSTDTQYF,TGTGCCAGCAGCCACACAGTCGACAGTAGCACAGATACGCAGTATTTT
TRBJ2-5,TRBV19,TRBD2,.,CASSSPGLAVETQYF,TGTGCCAGTAGCTCCCCCGGGCTAGCGGTAGAGACCCAGTACTTC
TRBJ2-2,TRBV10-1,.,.,CASSDTGELFF,TGCGCCAGCAGCGACACCGGGGAGCTGTTTTTT
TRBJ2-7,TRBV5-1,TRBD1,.,CASSLGGTAYEQYF,TGCGCCAGCAGCTTGGGAGGGACAGCCTACGAGCAGTACTTC
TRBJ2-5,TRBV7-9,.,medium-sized,CASSLARSETQYF,TGTGCCAGCAGCTTAGCGCGGTCAGAGACCCAGTACTTC
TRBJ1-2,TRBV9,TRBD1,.,CASSVRATGGYGYTF,TGTGCCAGCAGCGTTAGAGCGACAGGGGGGTATGGCTACACCTTC
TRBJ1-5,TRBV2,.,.,CASSLTTLLLQGQPQHF,TGTGCCAGCAGCCTTACGACTCTGTTGCTTCAGGGTCAGCCCCAGCATTTT
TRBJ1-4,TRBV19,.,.,CASGDRGEKLFF,TGTGCCAGTGGTGACCGGGGTGAAAAACTGTTTTTT
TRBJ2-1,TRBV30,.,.,CAWSVTGNTYNEQFF,TGTGCCTGGAGTGTTACAGGGAACACCTACAATGAGCAGTTCTTC
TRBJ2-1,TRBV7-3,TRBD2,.,CASSPSGRAYNEQFF,TGTGCCAGCAGCCCTAGCGGGAGGGCCTACAATGAGCAGTTCTTC
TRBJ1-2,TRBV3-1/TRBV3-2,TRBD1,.,CASSQNTRGTDYGYTF,TGTGCCAGCAGCCAAAATACGAGAGGGACAGACTATGGCTACACCTTC
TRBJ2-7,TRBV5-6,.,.,CASSLAGISYEQYF,TGTGCCAGCAGCTTGGCAGGGATCTCCTACGAGCAGTACTTC
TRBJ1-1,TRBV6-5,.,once,CASPSRRPTNEAFF,TGTGCCAGCCCTAGTCGGAGGCCAACCAATGAAGCTTTCTTT
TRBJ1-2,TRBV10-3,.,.,CAISEWGRLLDYGYTF,TGTGCCATCAGTGAGTGGGGCAGACTCCTCGACTATGGCTACACCTTC
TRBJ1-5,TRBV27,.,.,CASSTGNQPQHF,TGTGCCAGCAGTACAGGGAATCAGCCCCAGCATTTT
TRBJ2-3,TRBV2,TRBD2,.,CASSGSSGGDTQYF,TGTGCCAGCAGTGGGTCTAGCGGGGGGGATACGCAGTATTTT
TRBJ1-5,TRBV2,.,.,CASRDISNSNQPQHF,TGTGCCAGCAGGGACATTTCCAATAGCAATCAGCCCCAGCATTTT
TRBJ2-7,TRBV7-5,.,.,CARSPDPGGYF,TGTGCCAGAAGCCCAGACCCGGGAGGCTACTTC
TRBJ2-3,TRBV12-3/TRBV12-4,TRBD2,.,CASGKRDGTQYF,TGTGCCAGCGGGAAGCGGGACGGAACGCAGTATTTT